This TCR beta chain was found in a study of T cells in Graves' hyperthyroidism and ophthalmopathy (dated by TCRdb to between 2018 and 2020). The study in broad terms: Peripheral blood was collected at initial diagnosis, before any treatment. TCR V-J signatures able to tell the groups apart were searched for in a discovery cohort of some 100 patients, of whom 43 had Graves' ophthalmopathy and around 58 had stable Graves' hyperthyroidism. Whether ophthalmopathy could be predicted prospectively was tested in an independent validation cohort made up of 18 hyperthyroidism patients plus 17 patients who later progressed to ophthalmopathy. The 90 to 100 discovery patients were randomly split 7:3 into training and test sets. In addition, the study compared T-cell repertoires in thyroid tissue and in blood from roughly six Graves' hyperthyroidism patients. Once sampling was done, hyperthyroidism patients were given methimazole at a starting dose of 30 mg daily, whereas ophthalmopathy patients were given high-dose intravenous methylprednisolone. According to the paper, TCR Vbeta CDR3 sequencing was carried out on some 130 peripheral blood samples, which came from 40 to 45 ophthalmopathy, approximately 78 hyperthyroidism and about 17 progressor patients. What the study reported, not specific to this receptor: Sample size was not statistically predetermined, and blinding of investigators to group allocation was not performed. In validation, the model predicted progression to ophthalmopathy with around 71% sensitivity and about 72% specificity, a median of around 6.6 months before onset. Most expanded thyroid clonotypes (frequency above 0.001) were also detected in blood, a finding suggesting that blood repertoires may reflect thyroid immune responses. In cross-validation, a model built on a 13 V-J signature told ophthalmopathy apart from stable hyperthyroidism with 85% to 90% sensitivity and about 81% specificity, and in testing the same model reached 80%/75%.

Hyperthyroidism patients were aged 18 to 65 years and newly diagnosed, with disease duration of less than 2 months. Patients with uncontrolled infections, other autoimmune diseases, pregnancy or lactation were excluded. Diagnoses relied on clinical symptoms, serum thyroxine and TRAb, thyroid ultrasound and orbital computed tomography. Blood from progressor patients was collected at the time of first diagnosis with hyperthyroidism, before any ophthalmopathy symptoms had appeared. PBMCs were isolated from about 9.2 ml of fresh peripheral blood by Ficoll-Paque density gradient centrifugation. Progressor patients were initially diagnosed with Graves' hyperthyroidism and developed ophthalmopathy during follow-up. Trizol reagent was used to extract total RNA, and RNA quality was then checked on an Agilent 2100 Bioanalyzer. CDR1 MNHNS and CDR2 SASEGT were looked up in the germline V gene. Trimming costs V 5 bases and J 2 bases, and their ends lie 15 bases apart. The CDR3 starts with the cysteine, ends with the phenylalanine, and has 15 residues. The entry retains the CDR3 DNA only, 45 bases that are in frame from base 1.

The TCR beta CDR3 regions were amplified from RNA transcripts. The first round of RT-PCR for the TCR CDR3 was performed with the HTBI primer set and the Qiagen OneStep RT-PCR kit. The libraries were constructed in a second round of multiplex PCR and then size-selected and purified. Libraries were sequenced paired-end with 100 bp reads on an Illumina HiSeq2000. Per the authors' processing: Raw data were processed with SOAPnuke, discarding reads with adapters, uncalled bases, mean Phred below 15, or no exact constant-primer or identifier match. COPE v1.2.5 was used to merge high-quality paired reads, and clonotypes were defined as unique nucleotide sequences. Clonotypes were aligned to IMGT TRBV, TRBD and TRBJ reference segments using MiTCR v1.1. Analysis was restricted to V-J combinations with a frequency above 0.0001, which covered roughly 99% of repertoires. A TCS score was defined as the ratio between F50 (clonal expansion) and ExV (chaos), using BLOSUM62-based TCRdist between CDR3 peptides within each V-J. Welch's t-statistics and random forest reduced around 520 V-J features to 13, which were used in a naive Bayes classifier (R e1071). Through fastp at Q25 and MiXCR, TCRdb rebuilt clones from the public reads, retaining in-frame beta chains. Duplicate CDR3 protein sequences are folded into a single record with the most common DNA and genes. TCRdb, rather than the study authors, made the V and J calls. The sample records some 250,000 distinct CDR3 sequences, roughly 14% of which are singletons. The top ten clones comprise 13% of the sample.

As concerns this clonotype: Its antigen target is currently unknown. One base away there is no much larger clone; base qualities are not given.

This clonotype was obtained from a woman aged 40 to 50 with Graves' hyperthyroidism that later progressed to Graves' ophthalmopathy. The sample taken for sequencing was blood. The V gene is TRBV6-1 and the J gene is TRBJ1-2, with a weak D call of TRBD1 (5 bases match). The CDR3 amino acid sequence is: CASSSRDRLNYGYTF. The sequenced DNA: TGTGCCAGCAGTTCCCGGGACCGACTAAACTATGGCTACACCTTC.